The 32 T cell receptor beta chains in this list originate from one sample, sequenced in a study of blood T cell repertoires in COVID-19. TCRdb's table, derived via immunoSEQ multiplex PCR, lists solely in-frame clones and lacks some. The repertoire holds about 170,000 clones, with roughly 86% as singletons. Sequenced: peripheral blood. The receptors were gathered from a man aged 65 to 79 with acute or convalescent COVID-19.

The V gene is TRBV14, the J gene TRBJ2-7; D is ambiguous. V was clipped by 4 bases and J by 3 bases, with 16 bases between them. CDR1 and CDR2 (germline): SGHDN, FVKESK. CDR3 size: 15 residues. CDR3 bases: TGTGCCAGCAGCCCCCTTCTCCACAGAAGCTACGAGCAGTACTTC. It translates to CASSPLLHRSYEQYF.

The chain combines TRBV29-1 with TRBJ2-1; the match to TRBD1 covers 9 bases. The V gene's germline CDR1 is SQVTM and CDR2 ANQGSEA. Trimming cost V 8 bases and J 5 bases; bases outside gene matches: 19. This CDR3 region has 17 residues. The CDR3 spells CSFRTGVRLGVDNEQFF. CDR3 coding DNA: TGCAGCTTTCGGACAGGGGTTCGATTGGGCGTAGACAATGAGCAGTTCTTC.

This clone was observed once. V gene TRBV7-3 combines with J gene TRBJ2-4, with TRBD2 matching over 9 bases. J was trimmed by 3 bases and V by 11 bases; bases with no gene match: 8. This CDR3 has 14 amino acids. Germline V gene data show CDR1 as SGHTA and CDR2 as FQGTGA. This CDR3 reads CAPRGRGGKNIQYF. CDR3 nucleotides: TGTGCCCCCCGCGGGAGGGGGGGCAAAAACATTCAGTACTTC.

The chain couples TRBV9 to TRBJ2-3, with 13 bases that match TRBD2. The CDR3 loop spans 17 amino acids. Germline assignment: CDR1 SGDLS and CDR2 YYNGEE. V dropped 0 bases and J dropped 4; count of bases not matched to a gene: 5. The CDR3 is CASSVVTSGGASDTQYF. The CDR3 bases are TGTGCCAGCAGCGTAGTTACTAGCGGGGGGGCCTCAGATACGCAGTATTTT. The full variable domain, rest sourced from reference TRBV9 and TRBJ2-3, is DSGVTQTPKHLITATGQRVTLRCSPRSGDLSVYWYQQSLDQGLQFLIQYYNGEERAKGNILERFSAQQFPDLHSELNLSSLELGDSALYFCASSVVTSGGASDTQYFGPGTRLTVL.

This chain joins TRBV5-4 and TRBJ2-5; 7 nucleotides align to TRBD1. The CDR3 has 14 amino acids. Germline assignment: CDR1 SGHNT and CDR2 YYREEE (reference sequence). Losses at the gene ends were 4 bases for V and 3 bases for J; bases not matched to a gene: 6. CDR3 sequence reads: CASSAGTEKETQYF. CDR3 nucleotide sequence: TGTGCCAGCAGCGCTGGGACAGAGAAAGAGACCCAGTACTTC.

The V gene is TRBV5-1, the J gene TRBJ2-5; D not resolved. V was pared by 4 bases and J by 1 base, with 14 bases between. This CDR3 comprises 15 residues. CDR1 is SGHRS, CDR2 YFSETQ, per germline. This CDR3 is CASSPEWALQETQYF. DNA of the CDR3: TGCGCCAGCAGCCCAGAATGGGCGCTCCAAGAGACCCAGTACTTC.

The chain employs TRBV28 and TRBJ2-2, with 7 bases identical to TRBD1. Per the germline V gene, CDR1 is MDHEN and CDR2 is SYDVKM. V lost 8 bases to trimming and J lost 2 bases; unmatched junction nucleotides: 14. CDR3 length: 17 amino acids. CDR3 bases: TGTGCCAGCTCTGATCGCCCGGGACAGACCAACACCGGGGAGCTGTTTTTT. Protein product: CASSDRPGQTNTGELFF. Full variable domain (outside the CDR3, taken from reference TRBV28 and TRBJ2-2): DVKVTQSSRYLVKRTGEKVFLECVQDMDHENMFWYRQDPGLGLRLIYFSYDVKMKEKGDIPEGYSVSREKKERFSLILESASTNQTSMYLCASSDRPGQTNTGELFFGEGSRLTVL.

This chain links TRBV5-8 with TRBJ2-3, with TRBD2 matching over 16 bases. Losses at the gene ends were 4 bases for V and 5 bases for J; bases not matched to a gene: 7. The CDR3 sequence is 17 residues long. Germline lookup yields CDR1 SGHTS and CDR2 YDEGEE. The CDR3 loop reads CASSQGLAGGPGDTQYF. Written as DNA, the CDR3 is TGTGCCAGCAGCCAGGGACTAGCGGGAGGGCCTGGAGATACGCAGTATTTT.

This chain links TRBV24-1 with TRBJ2-5; no reliable D call. This CDR3 has 12 residues. Germline CDR1 KGHDR, CDR2 SFDVKD. With 4 bases removed from V and 7 bases from J, the gap between germline ends came to 9 bases. Written as DNA, the CDR3 is TGTGCCACCAGTGACCTCGAGTGGACCCAGTACTTC. Translating it yields CATSDLEWTQYF.

The table lists this clone with a few counts. This chain connects TRBV19 to TRBJ1-2; D remains ambiguous. CDR3 length: 13 amino acids. Trimming stripped 2 bases from V and 6 bases from J, with 10 bases between. Germline-derived CDR1 and CDR2 are LNHDA and SQIVND (reference sequence). The CDR3 nucleotides are TGTGCCAGTAGTATAATGGCAGGCGATGGCTACACCTTC. This sequence encodes CASSIMAGDGYTF. Based on the CDR3 plus reference TRBV19 and TRBJ1-2, the full variable domain is DGGITQSPKYLFRKEGQNVTLSCEQNLNHDAMYWYRQDPGQGLRLIYYSQIVNDFQKGDIAEGYSVSREKKESFPLTVTSAQKNPTAFYLCASSIMAGDGYTFGSGTRLTVV.

The rearrangement joins TRBV9 to TRBJ2-3; D gene ambiguous. The V and J ends lost 1 base and 4 bases respectively, with 7 bases between them. Germline lookup yields CDR1 SGDLS and CDR2 YYNGEE. The CDR3 sequence is 13 residues long. In DNA, the CDR3 is TGTGCCAGCAGCGTAAGTACTGCAGATACGCAGTATTTT. Protein product: CASSVSTADTQYF.

The rearrangement uses TRBV7-9 and TRBJ2-7, with 11 nucleotides matching TRBD2. Trimming cost V 8 bases and J 7 bases; bases outside gene matches: 10. CDR1 and CDR2 from the germline V gene are SEHNR and FQNEAQ (reference sequence). There are 14 residues in the CDR3. CDR3 nucleotide sequence: TGTGCCAGCTTGGGACTAGCGGACCCCTTTGAGCAGTACTTC. This codes for CASLGLADPFEQYF. The whole variable domain, filled in from reference TRBV7-9 and TRBJ2-7, reads DTGVSQNPRHKITKRGQNVTFRCDPISEHNRLYWYRQTLGQGPEFLTYFQNEAQLEKSRLLSDRFSAERPKGSFSTLEIQRTEQGDSAMYLCASLGLADPFEQYFGPGTRLTVT.

V is TRBV7-2 and J is TRBJ2-1, with D unclear. Germline V gene data show CDR1 as SGHTA and CDR2 as FQGNSA. This CDR3 spans 15 amino acids. V lost 4 bases to trimming and J lost 2 bases, with 12 bases between them. The CDR3 DNA is TGTGCCAGCAGCTCGAGTACAGCTACCTACAATGAGCAGTTCTTC. Amino acid sequence: CASSSSTATYNEQFF.

V and J are TRBV30 and TRBJ1-5, with 7 bases fitting TRBD1. Unmatched junction bases numbered 7, after V lost 4 bases and J lost 1 base. Germline CDR1 GTSNPN, CDR2 SVGIG (reference sequence). The CDR3 sequence is 15 residues long. The CDR3 loop is CAWTQGGASNQPQHF. The CDR3 DNA sequence: TGTGCCTGGACCCAAGGGGGCGCGAGCAATCAGCCCCAGCATTTT.

The chain joins TRBV29-1 to TRBJ2-1; 14 bases align to TRBD2. The CDR3 runs to 14 residues. CDR1 is SQVTM and CDR2 is ANQGSEA in the germline V gene. The V and J ends lost 8 bases and 7 bases, in that order; junction bases with no gene match: 7. The CDR3 protein is CSSGGTSGSNEQFF. CDR3 DNA sequence: TGCAGCTCGGGGGGGACTAGCGGGAGTAATGAGCAGTTCTTC.

The V call is TRBV20-1, the J call TRBJ2-7, with TRBD2 as a possible D gene (5 bases). The CDR3 sequence is 12 residues long. The germline V gene has CDR1 DFQATT and CDR2 SNEGSKA (reference sequence). V lost 3 bases to trimming and J lost 2 bases, with 8 bases between them. Written as DNA, the CDR3 is TGCAGTGCTAGTCCGGGAACCTACGAGCAGTACTTC. The encoded protein is CSASPGTYEQYF.

This chain links TRBV7-6 with TRBJ2-3; TRBD2 agrees at 13 bases. CDR3 length: 18 residues. V dropped 1 base and J dropped 0; count of bases not matched to a gene: 4. Germline assignment: CDR1 SGHVS and CDR2 FNYEAQ. The CDR3 sequence is CASSLEGTSGESTDTQYF. CDR3 nucleotide sequence: TGTGCCAGCAGCTTAGAAGGGACTAGCGGGGAAAGCACAGATACGCAGTATTTT.

This clone was seen once. This chain uses TRBV19 with TRBJ2-7; the match to TRBD1 covers 9 bases. Trimming at V came to 5 bases and at J to 6 bases, leaving 11 bases not matched to a gene. The CDR3 consists of 15 residues. Germline loops: CDR1 LNHDA, CDR2 SQIVND (reference sequence). DNA of the CDR3: TGTGCCAGTAGTGTTGACAGGGGGGCCTTCGGCGAGCAGTACTTC. Translating gives CASSVDRGAFGEQYF.

The V and J genes are TRBV11-3 and TRBJ2-1, with D perhaps TRBD1 (7 bases). V lost 2 bases and J lost 4, with 12 bases in between. This CDR3 contains 15 residues. Per germline, CDR1 SGHNT and CDR2 YENEEA. This CDR3 reads CASSLSGGHYNEQFF. The CDR3 DNA sequence: TGTGCCAGCAGCTTATCAGGGGGGCATTACAATGAGCAGTTCTTC.

This rearrangement joins TRBV18 to TRBJ1-1; D may be TRBD1 (6 bases). The germline V and J ends were trimmed by 3 bases and 3 bases, with 8 bases remaining between them. This CDR3 has 13 amino acids. The germline CDR1 and CDR2 sequences are KGHSH and LQKENI. The CDR3 DNA sequence: TGTGCCAGCTCACCCAGACAGGACACTGAAGCTTTCTTT. Its protein is CASSPRQDTEAFF.

The CDR3 DNA sequence: TGCGCCAGCAGCTTGGCGGCAGGATTGAACACTGAAGCTTTCTTT. This sequence encodes CASSLAAGLNTEAFF. V usage is TRBV5-1 and J usage is TRBJ1-1; D not certain. The CDR3 extends over 15 amino acids. Germline V CDR1 and CDR2: SGHRS, YFSETQ. The germline V and J ends were trimmed by 0 bases and 0 bases, with 9 bases remaining between them. The complete variable domain, with remaining parts taken from reference TRBV5-1 and TRBJ1-1, reads KAGVTQTPRYLIKTRGQQVTLSCSPISGHRSVSWYQQTPGQGLQFLFEYFSETQRNKGNFPGRFSGRQFSNSRSEMNVSTLELGDSALYLCASSLAAGLNTEAFFGQGTRLTVV.

The CDR3 region is CASSRRMGQETQYF. CDR3 sequence (DNA): TGCGCCAGCAGTCGGAGGATGGGCCAAGAGACCCAGTACTTC. The rearrangement joins TRBV5-1 to TRBJ2-5; maybe TRBD2 (5 bases). With 5 bases removed from V and 1 base from J, the gap between germline ends came to 12 bases. The V gene's germline CDR1 is SGHRS and CDR2 YFSETQ. The CDR3 has 14 amino acids. Looking up the rest from reference TRBV5-1 and TRBJ2-5 gives the full variable domain: KAGVTQTPRYLIKTRGQQVTLSCSPISGHRSVSWYQQTPGQGLQFLFEYFSETQRNKGNFPGRFSGRQFSNSRSEMNVSTLELGDSALYLCASSRRMGQETQYFGPGTRLLVL.

V usage is TRBV7-2 and J usage is TRBJ2-1; D gene unclear. This CDR3 has 14 amino acids. The germline V and J ends were trimmed by 5 bases and 6 bases, with 14 bases remaining between them. The germline gives CDR1 SGHTA, CDR2 FQGNSA. DNA of the CDR3: TGTGCCAGCAGCCCCTCGAGTAGTGGCAATGAGCAGTTCTTC. Encoded protein: CASSPSSSGNEQFF.

The chain combines TRBV5-4 with TRBJ1-1; no clear D gene. From germline, CDR1 is SGHNT and CDR2 YYREEE (reference sequence). This CDR3 contains 16 residues. Trimming left V 6 bases short and J 1 base short, with 19 bases between. As DNA, the CDR3 is TGTGCCAGCATCCCGCGTCAGGTAGGAAGGAACACTGAAGCTTTCTTT. Residues: CASIPRQVGRNTEAFF.

The V and J genes are TRBV6-2 or TRBV6-3 and TRBJ2-7; 8 bases fit TRBD1. The trim removed 4 bases at V and 1 base at J, leaving 6 bases unmatched. This CDR3 contains 15 residues. Germline V lookup: CDR1 MNHEY, CDR2 SVGEGT. The DNA for the CDR3 is TGTGCCAGCAGTTTCCTGACAGGGGCTTCCTACGAGCAGTACTTC. As protein: CASSFLTGASYEQYF.

This sequence joins TRBV5-4 and TRBJ1-3; possible D gene TRBD1, 6 bases. The CDR3 has 16 amino acids. Looked up from germline, CDR1 is SGHNT and CDR2 is YYREEE (reference sequence). Between the trimmed V and J ends, which lost 3 bases and 0 bases, there was a span of 13 bases. In nucleotides, the CDR3 is TGTGCCAGCAGCTGGGGGGGGCTTTCCTCTGGAAACACCATATATTTT. It encodes CASSWGGLSSGNTIYF.

The genes are TRBV24-1 and TRBJ2-7; TRBD1 aligns across 8 bases. This CDR3 contains 14 residues. CDR1 KGHDR and CDR2 SFDVKD come from the germline V gene. V lost 3 bases and J lost 2; bases outside the gene matches: 2. The CDR3 DNA sequence: TGTGCCACCAGTGATCCACAGGGGGCCTACGAGCAGTACTTC. It yields the protein CATSDPQGAYEQYF.

This clone was observed a few times. The V call is TRBV27, the J call TRBJ2-1; 10 nucleotides line up with TRBD2. V lost 3 bases to trimming and J lost 3 bases; unmatched junction nucleotides: 2. CDR3 size: 15 residues. Germline values: CDR1 MNHEY, CDR2 SMNVEV (reference sequence). The CDR3 is CASSFSSGGYNEQFF. The CDR3 coding sequence is TGTGCCAGCAGTTTTTCTAGCGGGGGCTACAATGAGCAGTTCTTC.

The chain employs TRBV28 and TRBJ1-5; 8 bases line up with TRBD1. Germline V gene data show CDR1 as MDHEN and CDR2 as SYDVKM. J was trimmed by 0 bases and V by 0 bases; bases with no gene match: 1. The CDR3 runs 16 residues. CDR3 DNA sequence: TGTGCCAGCAGTTTATGGGGACAGGTTAGCAATCAGCCCCAGCATTTT. It translates to CASSLWGQVSNQPQHF.

Notes on this clone: At one end, the junction sequence differs from germline, possibly due to a read error. The rearrangement links TRBV6-2 or TRBV6-3 to TRBJ2-3; TRBD2 is a possible D gene (7 bases). The CDR3 totals 16 residues. Germline values: CDR1 MNHEY, CDR2 SVGEGT. CDR3 protein: CASSSPPGGRRDMQYF. DNA for the CDR3: TGTGCCAGCAGTTCCCCCCCCGGGGGGCGGAGAGATATGCAGTATTTT.

The J gene is TRBJ2-3, the V gene TRBV7-3; TRBD2 matches at 10 bases. The CDR3 has 17 residues. V trimming: 4 bases; J trimming: 2 bases; junction bases outside the gene matches: 9. Per the germline V gene, CDR1 is SGHTA and CDR2 is FQGTGA. CDR3 in amino acids: CASSSSIAGGPTDTQYF. DNA of the CDR3: TGTGCCAGCAGCTCCTCTATAGCGGGGGGCCCCACAGATACGCAGTATTTT.

The chain carries TRBV11-2 and TRBJ2-3; D gene ambiguous. Between the trimmed V and J ends, which lost 1 base and 2 bases, there was a span of 7 bases. The length of the CDR3 is 14 residues. The germline gives CDR1 SGHAT, CDR2 FQNNGV. CDR3 nucleotides: TGTGCCAGCAGCTTAGGGTCTACCACAGATACGCAGTATTTT. Protein product: CASSLGSTTDTQYF.